Listed below are T cell receptor beta chains from one sample, sequenced in a study of blood T cell repertoires in COVID-19. Assay used: immunoSEQ multiplex PCR; TCRdb lists only in-frame clones, some missing. The data show about 200,000 clones, 80% to 90% seen once. The material sequenced was PBMCs or T cells enriched from blood (not recorded which). The receptors derive from a woman in her thirties or forties with acute COVID-19. The CDR3 runs from the conserved cysteine through the conserved F or W. The D gene is left open where the match is weak. Only some rows state a clone size, as once, few, many or a class for expanded clones.

d_gene	abundance	v_gene	j_gene	CDR3aa	CDR3nt
NA	NA	TRBV7-3	TRBJ2-6	CASSPTTGANVLTF	TGTGCCAGCAGCCCCACTACTGGGGCCAACGTCCTGACTTTC
NA	NA	TRBV5-1	TRBJ2-3	CASSIQGGGDTQYF	TGCGCCAGCAGCATACAGGGCGGCGGAGATACGCAGTATTTT
TRBD1	NA	TRBV7-2	TRBJ1-4	CASSKTGGGEKLFF	TGTGCCAGCAGCAAGACAGGGGGCGGTGAAAAACTGTTTTTT
NA	few	TRBV28	TRBJ1-5	CASSYQGIGNQPQHF	TGTGCCAGCAGCTATCAGGGAATCGGCAATCAGCCCCAGCATTTT
TRBD1	NA	TRBV5-1	TRBJ2-7	CASSPDETGNEQYF	TGCGCCAGCAGCCCGGACGAGACAGGGAACGAGCAGTACTTC
NA	NA	TRBV12-2	TRBJ2-7	CASRLGSRGGSYEQYF	TGTGCAAGTCGCTTAGGCAGTAGGGGCGGCTCCTACGAGCAGTACTTC
NA	NA	TRBV19	TRBJ2-5	CASSRHGQETQYF	TGTGCCAGTAGCAGGCACGGCCAAGAGACCCAGTACTTC
NA	NA	TRBV2	TRBJ1-1	CASRVDNSGLNTEAFF	TGTGCCAGCAGGGTTGACAATTCGGGGTTGAACACTGAAGCTTTCTTT
NA	NA	TRBV30	TRBJ1-3	CAWREEGNTIYF	TGTGCCTGGAGGGAGGAGGGAAACACCATATATTTT
NA	NA	TRBV9	TRBJ2-2	CASSALAVNTGELFF	TGTGCCAGCAGCGCACTAGCAGTTAACACCGGGGAGCTGTTTTTT
NA	once	TRBV10-3	TRBJ1-2	CAISESTGSYGYTF	TGTGCCATCAGTGAGTCGACCGGGAGCTATGGCTACACCTTC
NA	NA	TRBV28	TRBJ2-1	CASSYFDTHNEQFF	TGTGCCAGCAGTTACTTTGACACACACAATGAGCAGTTCTTC
TRBD2	few	TRBV27	TRBJ2-1	CASTHGTSGSHEQFF	TGTGCCAGCACTCACGGGACTAGCGGGAGCCATGAGCAGTTCTTC
TRBD2	NA	TRBV28	TRBJ2-1	CASRASGSNFNEQFF	TGTGCCAGCAGGGCTAGCGGGAGTAATTTCAATGAGCAGTTCTTC
TRBD1	NA	TRBV28	TRBJ2-7	CASSQTGNLPYEQYF	TGTGCCAGCAGCCAGACAGGGAACCTTCCCTACGAGCAGTACTTC
NA	NA	TRBV27	TRBJ1-2	CASSPTQGSYGYTF	TGTGCCAGCAGTCCGACACAGGGTAGCTATGGCTACACCTTC
TRBD2	few	TRBV2	TRBJ2-2	CASSPSSGRTGELFF	TGTGCCAGCAGTCCCTCTAGCGGGAGGACCGGGGAGCTGTTTTTT
NA	NA	TRBV28	TRBJ2-6	CASSPLLSSGANVLTF	TGTGCCAGCAGTCCCCTGCTGAGCTCTGGGGCCAACGTCCTGACTTTC
NA	NA	TRBV2	TRBJ2-5	CASSERGRGETQYF	TGTGCCAGCAGTGAAAGAGGGCGAGGAGAGACCCAGTACTTC